The 15 T cell receptor beta chains presented below share a single source sample, sequenced in a study of T cells in Graves' hyperthyroidism and ophthalmopathy (dated by TCRdb to the late 2010s). Library construction relied on multiplex PCR. TCRdb lists the instrument as Illumina HiSeq 2000. Amplification of TCR beta CDR3 regions was carried out from RNA transcripts. The TCR CDR3 was subjected to a first round of RT-PCR using the HTBI primer set and the Qiagen OneStep RT-PCR kit. TCRdb trimmed the raw reads at Q25, called clones with MiXCR and kept productive beta chains. Entries that share a CDR3 protein sequence are merged under the most common genes and DNA. Here the sample has about 740,000 distinct CDR3 sequences; less than 15% occur a single time. The ten largest make up roughly a tenth of the sample. The sequenced material came from blood. These receptors were collected from a woman aged 18-35 years with Graves' hyperthyroidism.

The table lists this clonotype with a count of one. The chain joins TRBV19 to TRBJ2-6; D perhaps matches TRBD1 (5 bases). CDR3 length: 13 amino acids. Germline V gives CDR1 LNHDA, CDR2 SQIVND (reference sequence). Trimming took off 6 bases at V and 2 bases at J, with 5 bases between the two ends. The CDR3 bases are TGTGCCAGTAGGGGGCCTGGGGCCAACGTCCTGACTTTC. Its protein is CASRGPGANVLTF.

This clonotype was seen ten or more times. The genes are TRBV30 and TRBJ1-5, with 8 bases aligning to TRBD1. The V and J ends lost 3 bases and 4 bases, in that order; junction bases with no gene match: 5. The CDR3 is 14 residues long. Germline V gene sequence: CDR1 GTSNPN, CDR2 SVGIG (reference sequence). The CDR3 sequence: CAWSVTGVNQPQHF. The CDR3 DNA follows: TGTGCCTGGAGCGTGACAGGGGTTAATCAGCCCCAGCATTTT.

This chain's CDR3 is CASGTGLAPSFF. CDR3 nucleotides: TGTGCCAGCGGAACGGGACTAGCGCCGTCCTTCTTC. The rearrangement joins TRBV2 to TRBJ2-1; TRBD2 aligns across 10 bases. V shed 8 bases, J shed 16 bases, and the junction held 11 bases outside the gene matches. The CDR3 contains 12 residues. CDR1 is SNHLY and CDR2 is FYNNEI in the germline V gene.

The chain links TRBV6-2 or TRBV6-3 to TRBJ2-5; 10 positions agree with TRBD2. There are 15 residues in the CDR3. V lost 3 bases, J lost 6 bases, and 7 bases stayed unmatched. Germline assignment: CDR1 MNHEY and CDR2 SVGEGT. Written as DNA, the CDR3 is TGTGCCAGCAGTTATTCTCCGACTAGCGGGCAGACCCAGTACTTC. This codes for CASSYSPTSGQTQYF.

This clonotype was counted at least ten times. The chain joins TRBV28 to TRBJ2-1; weak D call: TRBD2 (5 bases). This CDR3 contains 16 residues. Germline CDR1 is MDHEN and CDR2 is SYDVKM. V was shortened by 6 bases and J by 4 bases, with 19 bases between the two germline ends. CDR3 coding DNA: TGTGCCAGCAGACCCTCTGGAGGATTCTCTTACAATGAGCAGTTCTTC. As protein: CASRPSGGFSYNEQFF.

There are many counts of this clonotype. This chain links TRBV5-5 with TRBJ1-5; D might be TRBD1 (5 bases). The CDR3 extends over 15 amino acids. The V gene lost 0 bases and the J gene lost 1 base, with 8 bases spanning the gap. Germline V gene sequence: CDR1 SGHKS, CDR2 YYEKEE (reference sequence). CDR3 nucleotide sequence: TGTGCCAGCAGCTTGGTGGGGCAGAGCAATCAGCCCCAGCATTTT. It translates to CASSLVGQSNQPQHF.

A few counts support this clonotype. The rearrangement links TRBV19 to TRBJ1-5; unclear D gene. Germline V gives CDR1 LNHDA, CDR2 SQIVND (reference sequence). V lost 5 bases and J lost 5, with 13 bases in between. The CDR3 extends over 14 amino acids. DNA for the CDR3: TGTGCCAGTAGTCCAAGGACGGGATATCAGCCCCAGCATTTT. Translation gives CASSPRTGYQPQHF. The variable domain in full, completed from reference TRBV19 and TRBJ1-5, reads DGGITQSPKYLFRKEGQNVTLSCEQNLNHDAMYWYRQDPGQGLRLIYYSQIVNDFQKGDIAEGYSVSREKKESFPLTVTSAQKNPTAFYLCASSPRTGYQPQHFGDGTRLSIL.

This clonotype showed up many times. The chain is built from TRBV4-1 and TRBJ2-3; D may correspond to TRBD1 or TRBD2 (5 bases each). The germline CDR1 and CDR2 sequences are MGHRA and YSYEKL. The ends were cut back, 0 bases at V and 10 bases at J, with 8 bases in the middle. The CDR3 length is 12 residues. The DNA of the CDR3 is TGCGCCAGCAGCCAAGAACGAGGGGCGCAGTATTTT. Its protein is CASSQERGAQYF.

The V call is TRBV7-6, the J call TRBJ1-5; 7 bases line up with TRBD1. This CDR3 is 16 amino acids long. Germline V lookup: CDR1 SGHVS, CDR2 FNYEAQ. Trimming at V came to 5 bases and at J to 3 bases, leaving 10 bases not matched to a gene. The CDR3 DNA is TGTGCCAGCAGCCCCGTACAGGGGAGGTTCAATCAGCCCCAGCATTTT. This translates into CASSPVQGRFNQPQHF. The full variable domain, in which reference TRBV7-6 and TRBJ1-5 provide the parts outside the CDR3, is GAGVSQSPRYKVTKRGQDVALRCDPISGHVSLYWYRQALGQGPEFLTYFNYEAQQDKSGLPNDRFSAERPEGSISTLTIQRTEQRDSAMYRCASSPVQGRFNQPQHFGDGTRLSIL.

The chain carries TRBV9 and TRBJ2-1; no definite D call. Trimming cost V 4 bases and J 6 bases, with 23 bases left between them. Germline CDR1 SGDLS, CDR2 YYNGEE. The CDR3 has 17 amino acids. CDR3 in amino acids: CASSTPTRSVGANEQFF. For the CDR3, the DNA is TGTGCCAGCAGCACTCCGACGCGTTCGGTGGGCGCCAATGAGCAGTTCTTC.

The table lists this clonotype with a few counts. The chain recombines TRBV7-3 with TRBJ2-3, with TRBD2 identical over 13 bases. CDR1 SGHTA and CDR2 FQGTGA come from the germline V gene. The CDR3 runs 16 residues. The ends lost 5 bases at V and 3 bases at J; junction bases unmatched: 5. CDR3: CASSPGLAGETDTQYF. The DNA of the CDR3 is TGTGCCAGCAGCCCCGGACTAGCGGGAGAAACAGATACGCAGTATTTT.

J is TRBJ2-2 and V is TRBV20-1; weak D call: TRBD2 (6 bases). Germline V CDR1 and CDR2: DFQATT, SNEGSKA (reference sequence). V was cut by 0 bases and J by 6 bases, with 11 bases left in between. This CDR3 is built from 14 residues. The CDR3 here is CSARDGGESGELFF. In DNA form, the CDR3 reads TGCAGTGCTAGAGATGGAGGGGAGTCCGGGGAGCTGTTTTTT.

This clonotype has ten or more counts. V and J are TRBV7-9 and TRBJ2-3; D unresolved. V lost 3 bases and J lost 2, with 9 bases in between. CDR3 size: 14 residues. The germline CDR1 and CDR2 sequences are SEHNR and FQNEAQ (reference sequence). The CDR3 bases are TGTGCCAGCAGCTTCGGGTTCGTCACAGATACGCAGTATTTT. It is translated as CASSFGFVTDTQYF.

In this sample, this clonotype turned up a few times. The chain has TRBV20-1 and TRBJ2-3; perhaps D is TRBD1 or TRBD2 (5 bases each). The germline gives CDR1 DFQATT, CDR2 SNEGSKA (reference sequence). The CDR3 totals 13 residues. The V gene lost 5 bases and the J gene lost 4 bases, with 13 bases spanning the gap. In DNA form, the CDR3 reads TGCAGTGCTCCCCGGGACGGGTCAGATACGCAGTATTTT. It is translated as CSAPRDGSDTQYF.

This clonotype was counted at least ten times. This rearrangement joins TRBV2 to TRBJ2-5, with D possibly being TRBD1 or TRBD2 (5 bases each). The ends were cut back, 6 bases at V and 2 bases at J, with 13 bases in the middle. The CDR3 covers 14 residues. CDR1 and CDR2 from the germline V gene are SNHLY and FYNNEI. In DNA, the CDR3 is TGTGCCAGCAGGGTGGGGGTCCCTCAAGAGACCCAGTACTTC. This codes for CASRVGVPQETQYF. The entire variable domain, with the rest obtained from reference TRBV2 and TRBJ2-5, is as follows: EPEVTQTPSHQVTQMGQEVILRCVPISNHLYFYWYRQILGQKVEFLVSFYNNEISEKSEIFDDQFSVERPDGSNFTLKIRSTKLEDSAMYFCASRVGVPQETQYFGPGTRLLVL.